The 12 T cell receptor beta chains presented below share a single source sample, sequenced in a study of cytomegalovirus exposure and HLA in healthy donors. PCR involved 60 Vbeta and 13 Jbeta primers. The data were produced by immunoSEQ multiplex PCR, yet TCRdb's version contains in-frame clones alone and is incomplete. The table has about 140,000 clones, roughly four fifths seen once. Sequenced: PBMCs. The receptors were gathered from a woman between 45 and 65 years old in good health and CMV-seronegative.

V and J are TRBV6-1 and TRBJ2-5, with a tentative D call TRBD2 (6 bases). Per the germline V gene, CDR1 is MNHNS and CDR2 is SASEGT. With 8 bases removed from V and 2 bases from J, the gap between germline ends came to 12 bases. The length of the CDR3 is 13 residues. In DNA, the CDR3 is TGTGCCAGCCGTTTGCGGGGTCAAGAGACCCAGTACTTC. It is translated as CASRLRGQETQYF.

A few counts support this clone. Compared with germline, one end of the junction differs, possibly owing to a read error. CDR3 amino acids: CAISTGDSNQPQHF. Here the CDR3 DNA reads TGTGCCATCAGTACAGGGGATAGCAATCAGCCCCAGCATTTT. The chain couples TRBV6-6 to TRBJ1-5; 7 positions match TRBD1. The germline V gene has CDR1 MNHNY and CDR2 SVGAGI (reference sequence). The CDR3 consists of 14 residues.

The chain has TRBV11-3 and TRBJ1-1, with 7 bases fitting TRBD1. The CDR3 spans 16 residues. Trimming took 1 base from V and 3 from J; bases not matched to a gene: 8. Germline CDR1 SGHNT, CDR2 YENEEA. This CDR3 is CASSLGQGGYDTEAFF. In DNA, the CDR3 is TGTGCCAGCAGCTTAGGACAGGGTGGATACGACACTGAAGCTTTCTTT.

For the CDR3, the DNA is TGTGCCAGCAGTGGTAGCGGGGGGGCTGTCAATGAGCAGTTCTTC. Amino acid sequence: CASSGSGGAVNEQFF. The chain is built from TRBV6-1 and TRBJ2-1, with 11 bases fitting TRBD2. The J segment lost 6 bases and the V segment lost 4 bases, leaving 5 bases of the junction unmatched. This CDR3 is 15 amino acids long. The germline V gene has CDR1 MNHNS and CDR2 SASEGT.

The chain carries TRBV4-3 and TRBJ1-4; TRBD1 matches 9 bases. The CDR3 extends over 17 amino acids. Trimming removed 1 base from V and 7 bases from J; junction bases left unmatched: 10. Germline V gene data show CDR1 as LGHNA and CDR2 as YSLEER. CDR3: CASSQGIPGQGGEKLFF. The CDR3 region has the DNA TGCGCCAGCAGCCAAGGGATACCGGGACAGGGAGGTGAAAAACTGTTTTTT.

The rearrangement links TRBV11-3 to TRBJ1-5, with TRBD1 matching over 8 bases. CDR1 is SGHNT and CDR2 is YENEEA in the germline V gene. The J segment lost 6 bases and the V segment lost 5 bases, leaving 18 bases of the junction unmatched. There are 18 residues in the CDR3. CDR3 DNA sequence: TGTGCCAGCAGCCCACGTTCTTCCGGACAGGGAATTGGTCAGCCCCAGCATTTT. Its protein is CASSPRSSGQGIGQPQHF.

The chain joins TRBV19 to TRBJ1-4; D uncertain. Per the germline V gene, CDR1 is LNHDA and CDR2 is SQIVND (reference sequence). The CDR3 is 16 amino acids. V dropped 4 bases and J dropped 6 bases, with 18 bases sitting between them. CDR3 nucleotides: TGTGCCAGTAGTACCGCTTTTTGGCCCTCCGATGAAAAACTGTTTTTT. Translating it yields CASSTAFWPSDEKLFF.

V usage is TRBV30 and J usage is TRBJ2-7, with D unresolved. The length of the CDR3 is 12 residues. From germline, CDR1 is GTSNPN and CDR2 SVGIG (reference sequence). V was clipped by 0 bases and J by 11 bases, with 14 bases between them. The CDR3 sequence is CAWSVERFIEYF. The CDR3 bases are TGTGCCTGGAGTGTCGAGAGATTTATTGAGTACTTC.

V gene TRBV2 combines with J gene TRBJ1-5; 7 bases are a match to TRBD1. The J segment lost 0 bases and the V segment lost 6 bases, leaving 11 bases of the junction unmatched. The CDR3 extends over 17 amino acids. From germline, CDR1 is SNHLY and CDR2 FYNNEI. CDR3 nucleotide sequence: TGTGCCAGCAGCGACCAAACAGGGGCCCTTAGCAATCAGCCCCAGCATTTT. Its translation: CASSDQTGALSNQPQHF.

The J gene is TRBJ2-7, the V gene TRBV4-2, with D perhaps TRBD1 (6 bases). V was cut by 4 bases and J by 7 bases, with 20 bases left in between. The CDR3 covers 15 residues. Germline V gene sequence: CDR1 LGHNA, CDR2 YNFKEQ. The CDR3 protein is CASSRIGGPSEEQYF. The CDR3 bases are TGTGCCAGCAGCCGCATAGGGGGTCCATCGGAGGAGCAGTACTTC.

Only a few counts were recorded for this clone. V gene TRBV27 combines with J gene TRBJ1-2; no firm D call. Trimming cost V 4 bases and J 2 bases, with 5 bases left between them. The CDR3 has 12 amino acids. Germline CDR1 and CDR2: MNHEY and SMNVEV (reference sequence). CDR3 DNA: TGTGCCAGCAGTTCCATGAACTATGGCTACACCTTC. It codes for CASSSMNYGYTF.

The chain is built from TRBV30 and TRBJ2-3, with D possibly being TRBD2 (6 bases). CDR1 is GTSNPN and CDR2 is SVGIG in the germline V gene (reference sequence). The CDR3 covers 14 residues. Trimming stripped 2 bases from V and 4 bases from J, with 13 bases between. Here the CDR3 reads CAWSLGGGADTQYF. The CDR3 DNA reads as TGTGCCTGGAGTCTAGGAGGAGGGGCAGATACGCAGTATTTT.